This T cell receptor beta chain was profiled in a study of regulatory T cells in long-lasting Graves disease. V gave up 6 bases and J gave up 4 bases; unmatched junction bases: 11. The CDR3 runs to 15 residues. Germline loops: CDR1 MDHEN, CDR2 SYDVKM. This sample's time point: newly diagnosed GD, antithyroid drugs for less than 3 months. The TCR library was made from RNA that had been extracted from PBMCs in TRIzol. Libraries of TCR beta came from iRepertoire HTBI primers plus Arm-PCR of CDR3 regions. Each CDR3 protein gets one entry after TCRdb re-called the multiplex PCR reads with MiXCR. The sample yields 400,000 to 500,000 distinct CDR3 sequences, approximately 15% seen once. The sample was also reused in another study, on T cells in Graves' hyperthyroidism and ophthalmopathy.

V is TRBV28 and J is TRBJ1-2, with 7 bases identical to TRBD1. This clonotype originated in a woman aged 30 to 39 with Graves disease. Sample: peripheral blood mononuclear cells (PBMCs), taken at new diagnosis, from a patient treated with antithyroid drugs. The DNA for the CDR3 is TGTGCCAGCAGCCCGACAGGGAGACATGCCTATGGCTACACCTTC. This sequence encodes CASSPTGRHAYGYTF.